The clone carrying this TCR beta chain has just one count. Its target is not known. Patients with Susac syndrome showed fulfilment of recently defined diagnostic criteria for definite or probable disease. Random hexamers were used to reverse transcribe the RNA input (0.5 to 1 ug). With immunoSEQ multiplex PCR, TCR beta CDR3 was amplified across 54 Vbeta and 13 Jbeta. TCRdb redid the calling of the immunoSEQ multiplex PCR reads with MiXCR, one entry per CDR3 protein. The sample has over 80,000 distinct CDR3 sequences, about 93% seen once. V dropped 5 bases and J dropped 3; count of bases not matched to a gene: 0. This CDR3 has 14 residues. The germline gives CDR1 MDHEN, CDR2 SYDVKM. The source of the sample is a study of CD8 T cells in Susac syndrome. Study results and limitations: The number of Susac-specific public clones found was sixteen in total CD8+ repertoires and four or five in CD8+ TEMRA repertoires.

The sequenced material came from CD8+ T cells from PBMCs. The chain couples TRBV28 to TRBJ2-2; TRBD2 matches at 10 bases. The source is a human donor with Susac syndrome. CDR3 coding DNA: TGTGCCAGCAGTACTAGCGGGGACACCGGGGAGCTGTTTTTT. This gives the protein CASSTSGDTGELFF.